This T cell receptor (beta chain) was recovered during a study of beta chain features in type 1 diabetes. Turning to the study itself: There was similarity between patients and healthy donors in age, gender and cell yields. Investigators examined more than 90 million sorted cells across all samples.

Trimming cost V 6 bases and J 13 bases, with 13 bases left between them. Germline V gene sequence: CDR1 DFQATT, CDR2 SNEGSKA (reference sequence). The CDR3 spans 10 residues. The study reverse transcribed the entire isolated RNA, so it sequenced expressed TCRB transcripts. Libraries were prepared by immunoSEQ multiplex PCR; TCRdb keeps only in-frame clonotypes and omits some of them. The data show some 290,000 clones, around 24% seen once. This clone has a handful of counts. Its cognate antigen is unknown. Study results and caveats: When cDNA is sequenced, cells with high TCR expression could be over-represented. A greater similarity of naive, central memory and Treg TCRB repertoires was seen among patients than among healthy donors. A moderate, significant TCRB CDR3 shortening appeared in type 1 diabetes across four CD4+ subsets.

The chain has TRBV20-1 and TRBJ2-1; D perhaps matches TRBD2 (6 bases). The sequencing input was naive CD4+ T cells from blood. The source of this sequence is a woman in her 30s with type 1 diabetes. CDR3 sequence reads: CSAPRGIQFF. CDR3 in DNA: TGCAGTGCACCACGGGGGATCCAGTTCTTC.